The 24 T cell receptor beta chains below come from one sample, sequenced in a study of shared clonotypes between healthy human individuals. Repertoires were generated with immunoSEQ multiplex PCR, while TCRdb's copy carries only in-frame clones and drops some. Seen here are around 2.5 million clones, under 95% observed once, and the top ten hold approximately 0.37%. The sample was naive CD4+ T cells from PBMCs. Subset denoted: CD45RA+ positively selected. The receptor set was obtained from a man younger than 35 in good health. Some clones in this sample may be carry-over from other donors' samples.

Comment on this clone: Other DNA sequences from this sample encode an identical CDR3 as well. V usage is TRBV7-9 and J usage is TRBJ1-1; no definite D call. V was pared by 2 bases and J by 1 base, with 5 bases between. CDR1 is SEHNR, CDR2 FQNEAQ, per germline (reference sequence). The CDR3 has 13 amino acids. CDR3 residues: CASSLSGNTEAFF. The CDR3 coding sequence is TGTGCCAGCAGCTTATCAGGGAACACTGAAGCTTTCTTT.

A single count supports this clone. The rearrangement uses TRBV2 and TRBJ2-5, with D perhaps TRBD1 (9 bases). CDR1 is SNHLY and CDR2 is FYNNEI in the germline V gene. This CDR3 is built from 17 residues. Deletions cut 2 bases from V and 7 bases from J, with 23 bases between. This CDR3 is CASSESRGGQGWATQYF. The DNA of the CDR3 is TGTGCCAGCAGTGAAAGCCGGGGGGGACAGGGTTGGGCGACCCAGTACTTC.

This chain connects TRBV28 to TRBJ1-1; D is ambiguous. This CDR3 contains 14 residues. Germline CDR1 reads MDHEN; CDR2 reads SYDVKM. V gave up 1 base and J gave up 11 bases, with 17 bases separating them. The CDR3 spells CASSLSVGRPPAFF. As DNA, the CDR3 is TGTGCCAGCAGTTTATCGGTCGGACGGCCCCCGGCTTTCTTT.

The rearrangement joins TRBV19 to TRBJ2-2; D might be TRBD2 (5 bases). This CDR3 spans 16 amino acids. Germline V lookup: CDR1 LNHDA, CDR2 SQIVND (reference sequence). The germline V and J ends were trimmed by 5 bases and 2 bases, with 15 bases remaining between them. CDR3 sequence (DNA): TGTGCCAGTAGTCCCCCGGGGAGAAGAAACACCGGGGAGCTGTTTTTT. As protein: CASSPPGRRNTGELFF.

The V and J genes are TRBV6-1 and TRBJ1-1, with D unresolved. CDR3 size: 13 residues. V dropped 7 bases and J dropped 0 bases, with 9 bases sitting between them. The germline gives CDR1 MNHNS, CDR2 SASEGT. CDR3 loop: CASMPYMNTEAFF. CDR3 DNA: TGTGCCAGCATGCCCTATATGAACACTGAAGCTTTCTTT.

This sequence joins TRBV5-1 and TRBJ2-3, with D perhaps TRBD2 (5 bases). With 8 bases removed from V and 0 bases from J, the gap between germline ends came to 13 bases. The CDR3 is 14 residues long. Germline CDR1 reads SGHRS; CDR2 reads YFSETQ. The CDR3 spells CASLEEASTDTQYF. CDR3 bases: TGCGCCAGTCTAGAGGAGGCTAGCACAGATACGCAGTATTTT.

The V call is TRBV9, the J call TRBJ1-2, with D unresolved. The CDR3 loop spans 13 amino acids. Trimming left V 6 bases short and J 8 bases short, with 17 bases between. Looked up from germline, CDR1 is SGDLS and CDR2 is YYNGEE. The CDR3 loop is CASIDPSPTGYTF. CDR3 sequence (DNA): TGTGCCAGCATCGACCCCTCGCCGACGGGCTACACCTTC.

This clone was observed a single time. This chain joins TRBV18 and TRBJ1-2, with 8 bases lining up with TRBD1. Germline-derived CDR1 and CDR2 are KGHSH and LQKENI. Germline trimming cut 3 bases from V and 8 bases from J; bases unmatched to any gene: 5. CDR3 length: 13 residues. The CDR3, as DNA: TGTGCCAGCTCACCGGACAGGGTAGACGGCTACACCTTC. It codes for CASSPDRVDGYTF.

V and J are TRBV2 and TRBJ1-2; D remains ambiguous. The germline CDR1 and CDR2 sequences are SNHLY and FYNNEI. CDR3 size: 14 residues. Trimming pared 0 bases from V and 7 bases from J, leaving 12 bases between. The CDR3 sequence: CASSEAIHGGGYTF. CDR3 coding DNA: TGTGCCAGCAGTGAAGCCATACACGGCGGTGGCTACACCTTC. Full variable domain (outside the CDR3, taken from reference TRBV2 and TRBJ1-2): EPEVTQTPSHQVTQMGQEVILRCVPISNHLYFYWYRQILGQKVEFLVSFYNNEISEKSEIFDDQFSVERPDGSNFTLKIRSTKLEDSAMYFCASSEAIHGGGYTFGSGTRLTVV.

This sequence joins TRBV28 and TRBJ2-1, with TRBD2 identical over 9 bases. This CDR3 contains 17 residues. Germline V gives CDR1 MDHEN, CDR2 SYDVKM. With V trimmed by 0 bases and J by 4 bases, 7 bases remained unmatched. CDR3 nucleotide sequence: TGTGCCAGCAGTTTATGGGGACTAGCTTCCACTTACAATGAGCAGTTCTTC. Protein sequence: CASSLWGLASTYNEQFF.

This clone was observed a single time. This chain uses TRBV9 with TRBJ2-1; TRBD2 might be the D (5 bases). V was clipped by 3 bases and J by 5 bases, with 18 bases between them. Per germline, CDR1 SGDLS and CDR2 YYNGEE. There are 16 residues in the CDR3. CDR3 in DNA: TGTGCCAGCAGCGCCCCCATAGGGAGATCTAACAATGAGCAGTTCTTC. Its protein is CASSAPIGRSNNEQFF. The full variable domain, its missing parts supplied by reference TRBV9 and TRBJ2-1, is DSGVTQTPKHLITATGQRVTLRCSPRSGDLSVYWYQQSLDQGLQFLIQYYNGEERAKGNILERFSAQQFPDLHSELNLSSLELGDSALYFCASSAPIGRSNNEQFFGPGTRLTVL.

The chain uses TRBV2 and TRBJ1-1; 9 bases map to TRBD1. The germline V gene has CDR1 SNHLY and CDR2 FYNNEI. This CDR3 region has 14 residues. After removal of 4 bases from V and 7 bases from J, the junction contained 7 bases not matched to a gene. CDR3: CASSAGTGRGEAFF. The CDR3 DNA reads TGTGCCAGCAGTGCCGGGACAGGGCGGGGTGAAGCTTTCTTT. The full variable domain, with the rest looked up from reference TRBV2 and TRBJ1-1, is EPEVTQTPSHQVTQMGQEVILRCVPISNHLYFYWYRQILGQKVEFLVSFYNNEISEKSEIFDDQFSVERPDGSNFTLKIRSTKLEDSAMYFCASSAGTGRGEAFFGQGTRLTVV.

This clone was counted once. Other DNA variants within this sample encode the same CDR3. The chain joins TRBV9 to TRBJ1-5; D possibly corresponds to TRBD1 (5 bases). The CDR3 covers 13 residues. Germline V CDR1 and CDR2: SGDLS, YYNGEE. Trimming removed 5 bases at V and 2 bases at J, with 8 bases between. This CDR3 is CASSVTGNQPQHF. DNA of the CDR3: TGTGCCAGCAGTGTGACAGGCAATCAGCCCCAGCATTTT. The whole variable domain, filled in from reference TRBV9 and TRBJ1-5, reads DSGVTQTPKHLITATGQRVTLRCSPRSGDLSVYWYQQSLDQGLQFLIQYYNGEERAKGNILERFSAQQFPDLHSELNLSSLELGDSALYFCASSVTGNQPQHFGDGTRLSIL.

J is TRBJ1-5 and V is TRBV19; D ambiguous. Germline lookup yields CDR1 LNHDA and CDR2 SQIVND (reference sequence). The CDR3 loop spans 15 amino acids. Trimming shortened V by 5 bases and J by 1 base, and 12 bases separated the two germline ends. DNA of the CDR3: TGTGCCAGTAGTGGAATTAGGGTCAGCAATCAGCCCCAGCATTTT. Encoded protein: CASSGIRVSNQPQHF.

The chain is built from TRBV5-8 and TRBJ2-7, with 9 bases aligning to TRBD1. V dropped 4 bases and J dropped 0; count of bases not matched to a gene: 8. This CDR3 contains 16 residues. CDR1 SGHTS and CDR2 YDEGEE come from the germline V gene. The CDR3 spells CASSLYRGRASYEQYF. The CDR3 region has the DNA TGTGCCAGCAGCCTTTACAGGGGGCGCGCCTCCTACGAGCAGTACTTC.

This clone was detected only a few times. The chain links TRBV28 to TRBJ1-1; a possible D gene is TRBD1 (6 bases). Between the trimmed V and J ends, which lost 7 bases and 7 bases, there was a span of 16 bases. CDR3 size: 13 residues. Germline-derived CDR1 and CDR2 are MDHEN and SYDVKM. The CDR3 coding sequence is TGTGCCAGCATCAACCGGGACACGGGTGAAGCTTTCTTT. Translated, it gives CASINRDTGEAFF.

To note about this clone: Other DNA sequences of this sample code for an identical CDR3. The genes are TRBV7-9 and TRBJ1-3, with D unresolved. This CDR3 region has 14 residues. Trimming removed 2 bases at V and 0 bases at J, with 5 bases between. Germline loops: CDR1 SEHNR, CDR2 FQNEAQ (reference sequence). CDR3 sequence: CASSLISSGNTIYF. The CDR3 DNA reads as TGTGCCAGCAGCTTAATAAGCTCTGGAAACACCATATATTTT.

This chain connects TRBV7-2 to TRBJ2-2, with 11 positions matching TRBD2. There are 16 residues in the CDR3. Germline V CDR1 and CDR2: SGHTA, FQGNSA. Trimming removed 0 bases from V and 6 bases from J; junction bases left unmatched: 3. The CDR3 nucleotides read TGTGCCAGCAGCTTAGCGACTAGCGGGGCGGCCGGGGAGCTGTTTTTT. This gives the protein CASSLATSGAAGELFF. The complete variable domain, with remaining parts taken from reference TRBV7-2 and TRBJ2-2, reads GAGVSQSPSNKVTEKGKDVELRCDPISGHTALYWYRQSLGQGLEFLIYFQGNSAPDKSGLPSDRFSAERTGGSVSTLTIQRTQQEDSAVYLCASSLATSGAAGELFFGEGSRLTVL.

About this clone itself: A read error may explain this, as a much larger clone is one base away. This chain uses TRBV27 with TRBJ2-3; unclear D gene. V lost 6 bases and J 4 bases, leaving 5 bases between the germline ends. CDR3 length: 11 residues. Germline V gene lookup returns CDR1 MNHEY and CDR2 SMNVEV (reference sequence). This CDR3 reads CASRVADTQYF. CDR3 coding DNA: TGTGCCAGCAGAGTAGCAGATACGCAGTATTTT.

DNA for the CDR3: TGCGCCAGCAGCCAGCCGGACAGGGATGAGGAAAAACTGTTTTTT. Its protein is CASSQPDRDEEKLFF. The V and J genes are TRBV4-1 and TRBJ1-4; TRBD1 aligns across 8 bases. The CDR3 totals 15 residues. Germline V gives CDR1 MGHRA, CDR2 YSYEKL. V was clipped by 3 bases and J by 8 bases; unmatched bases: 8.

The CDR3 DNA reads TGTGCCATCAGTGAGTCGACAGGGTACGCTGAAGCTTTCTTT. Protein product: CAISESTGYAEAFF. The chain is built from TRBV10-3 and TRBJ1-1; 7 bases line up with TRBD1. The trim removed 0 bases at V and 6 bases at J, leaving 4 bases unmatched. From germline, CDR1 is ENHRY and CDR2 SYGVKD. This CDR3 region has 14 residues.

The chain has TRBV28 and TRBJ2-3, with TRBD2 identical over 11 bases. The CDR3 loop spans 15 amino acids. Trimming cost V 6 bases and J 4 bases; bases outside gene matches: 6. Germline V gene data show CDR1 as MDHEN and CDR2 as SYDVKM. The CDR3 region is CASSVAGGRADTQYF. The CDR3 region has the DNA TGTGCCAGCAGCGTAGCGGGGGGGAGGGCAGATACGCAGTATTTT.

The chain uses TRBV2 and TRBJ1-2; tentatively, D is TRBD1 (6 bases). V shed 7 bases and J shed 6 bases, with 18 bases lying between them. CDR3 size: 14 residues. Germline values: CDR1 SNHLY, CDR2 FYNNEI. Here the CDR3 DNA reads TGTGCCAGCACACAAGGGACGTGGGACAATGGCTACACCTTC. Its protein product is CASTQGTWDNGYTF.

This rearrangement joins TRBV16 to TRBJ1-5; unclear D gene. The CDR3 runs to 16 residues. CDR1 and CDR2 from the germline V gene are KGHSY and FQNENV. Trimming removed 1 base at V and 5 bases at J, with 15 bases between. The CDR3 loop reads CASSQYSVGTHQPQHF. CDR3 nucleotide sequence: TGTGCCAGCAGCCAATATAGTGTAGGCACCCATCAGCCCCAGCATTTT.